This TCR beta chain was profiled in a study of blood T cell repertoires in COVID-19. Study background: The United States, Italy and Spain supplied acute and convalescent COVID-19 samples.

The data were produced by immunoSEQ multiplex PCR, yet TCRdb's version contains in-frame clones alone and is incomplete. Of around 320,000 clones in the sample, roughly 85% were seen once. This receptor was taken from a human donor in a cohort sampled during active COVID-19. The source material was peripheral blood.

This CDR3 reads CAWSWEMRDTEAFF. As DNA, the CDR3 is TGTGCCTGGAGTTGGGAGATGAGGGACACTGAAGCTTTCTTT. The J gene is TRBJ1-1, the V gene TRBV30; no firm D call. This CDR3 has 14 residues. Trimming took 2 bases from V and 3 from J, leaving 13 bases between them. CDR1 GTSNPN and CDR2 SVGIG come from the germline V gene (reference sequence). Filled out from reference TRBV30 and TRBJ1-1, the complete variable domain reads SQTIHQWPATLVQPVGSPLSLECTVEGTSNPNLYWYRQAAGRGLQLLFYSVGIGQISSEVPQNLSASRPQDRQFILSSKKLLLSDSGFYLCAWSWEMRDTEAFFGQGTRLTVV.